This T cell receptor (beta chain) appears in the sequencing data of a study of T cell clones after liver transplantation. About the research overall: Without induction therapy, subjects received standard immunosuppression until 12-24 months post-transplant. Regarding the study as a whole: Low donor cell numbers restricted donor-reactive repertoire measurement in a couple of subjects. Post-transplant, graft-donor-reactive CD4 TCRbeta sequences in blood dropped significantly in 5 of 8 subjects.

Libraries were prepared by immunoSEQ multiplex PCR; TCRdb keeps only in-frame clonotypes and omits some of them. This table holds 95,000 to 110,000 clones, around 80% found once. V lost 4 bases and J 5 bases, leaving 8 bases between the germline ends. The germline CDR1 and CDR2 sequences are SEHNR and FQNEAQ (reference sequence). This CDR3 spans 12 amino acids. Regarding this clone: Its target is not known.

The chain carries TRBV7-9 and TRBJ2-5; no firm D call. The source is a human patient who received a liver transplant. Some T cells here may be from the graft donor. Source: CD4+ T cells from blood, taken around 48 months after liver transplant. The CDR3 spells CASSWSGETQYF. CDR3 DNA: TGTGCCAGCAGCTGGTCCGGGGAGACCCAGTACTTC. Looking up the rest from reference TRBV7-9 and TRBJ2-5 gives the full variable domain: DTGVSQNPRHKITKRGQNVTFRCDPISEHNRLYWYRQTLGQGPEFLTYFQNEAQLEKSRLLSDRFSAERPKGSFSTLEIQRTEQGDSAMYLCASSWSGETQYFGPGTRLLVL.